Detailed here is one T cell receptor beta chain. The protocol was immunoSEQ multiplex PCR, while the TCRdb copy is restricted to in-frame clones and leaves out a portion. The profile covers 150,000 to 190,000 clones, with about 80% appearing a single time and 7.3% taken by the ten largest. This CDR3 contains 16 residues. CDR1 MGHRA and CDR2 YSYEKL come from the germline V gene. Trimming stripped 1 base from V and 5 bases from J, with 18 bases between. The sample originates from a study of blood T cell repertoires in COVID-19. Researchers sorted participants into cohorts using their self-reported clinical history.

V and J are TRBV4-1 and TRBJ2-7; D ambiguous. Sequenced: PBMCs or T cells enriched from blood (not recorded which). The origin of this receptor is a man between 50 and 59 years old who had recovered from COVID-19. DNA for the CDR3: TGCGCCAGCAGCCAAGTGAACATCGTAAGTTACGACGAGCAGTACTTC. This codes for CASSQVNIVSYDEQYF.